This T cell receptor (beta chain) came from a study of T-cell reconstitution after alpha-beta-depleted transplantation in children. With 4 bases removed from V and 7 bases from J, the gap between germline ends came to 11 bases. CDR1 SGHVS and CDR2 FNYEAQ come from the germline V gene. This CDR3 contains 12 residues. In the case of this clonotype: The antigen is undetermined.

Unique molecular identifiers were used in preparing the TCRbeta library. Via MiXCR, TCRdb re-called the PCR reads, giving one row per CDR3 protein. The sample consists of about 240,000 distinct CDR3 sequences, about 25% of them appearing once. Study conclusions and caveats: After transplant, high TCRbeta diversity at day 60 in some patients arose from surviving recipient T cells and thymic progenitors. Several hundred expanded graft clones reportedly were the source of alpha-beta T cells about two months after transplant. At the one-year point after transplant, T-cell counts and TCRbeta diversity were found to come mostly from T cells that had been newly produced.

J is TRBJ2-7 and V is TRBV7-6; the D is unclear. The sequence came from a girl aged 2 to 9 with Fanconi anemia, due to receive a stem cell transplant. Sequenced material: PBMCs, taken before TCRalphabeta/CD19-depleted stem cell transplant. This CDR3 is CASSSHLGEQYF. DNA for the CDR3: TGTGCCAGCAGCTCCCACCTGGGTGAGCAGTACTTC.